Within the sample, the clone carrying this T cell receptor beta chain is medium-sized (0.01 to 0.1%). Its target is not known. Semi-nested PCR with Nested Universal Primer A followed constant-region reverse priming of full-length variable regions. TCRdb recomputed calls from the 5' RACE reads with MiXCR, one row per CDR3 protein. The sample has some 11,000 distinct CDR3 sequences, under 35% seen once. Cells sorted as Tregs were CD4+, CD25+ and CD127-/low. Looked up from germline, CDR1 is MNHEY and CDR2 is SVGEGT. This CDR3 is built from 16 residues. Trimming cost V 2 bases and J 0 bases, with 11 bases left between them. General study points: In terms of TCR gene usage, tumor memory CD4+ T cells clustered together with blood and lymph node memory CD4+ cells, as well as with lymph node naive CD4+ cells. The larger-cohort validation was restricted to a single TCR beta V-J rearrangement rather than whole repertoires. Tumor-infiltrating Treg TCR alpha and beta sequences overlapped most with tumor naive CD4+ T cells, then blood naive.

The V and J genes are TRBV6-2 or TRBV6-3 and TRBJ2-1; weak D call: TRBD2 (5 bases). Sequencing input: Tregs sorted from a lymph node. This receptor was taken from a female donor with breast cancer. The CDR3 loop reads CASSYVAGSSYNEQFF. The DNA of the CDR3 is TGTGCCAGCAGTTACGTTGCGGGTAGCTCCTACAATGAGCAGTTCTTC.